This is a list of T cell receptor beta chains from one sample in a study of T cells in Graves' hyperthyroidism and ophthalmopathy. TCRdb re-derived calls from the multiplex PCR reads in MiXCR, one entry per CDR3 protein. This sample carries approximately 690,000 distinct CDR3 sequences, roughly 15% of them seen once, and the ten largest clones take approximately 13%. Sequencing used blood. The receptors were sampled from a woman aged 45-59 years with Graves' ophthalmopathy. Each CDR3 is given with its conserved first and last residue. D genes are given only for firm matches. Clone size, where shown, is once, few, many, or a class for clones that have expanded.

v_gene	j_gene	d_gene	abundance	CDR3aa	CDR3nt
TRBV7-3	TRBJ2-1	-	many	CASSLRGPGESYNEQFF	TGTGCCAGCAGCCTCCGGGGTCCTGGGGAGTCCTACAATGAGCAGTTCTTC
TRBV9	TRBJ2-7	TRBD1	few	CASSLSGTGTYEQYF	TGTGCCAGCAGCTTATCCGGGACAGGGACCTACGAGCAGTACTTC
TRBV2	TRBJ2-1	-	many	CASESALYNEQFF	TGTGCCAGCGAGTCGGCCCTCTACAATGAGCAGTTCTTC
TRBV5-1	TRBJ2-2	-	-	CASTGSSGELFF	TGCGCCAGCACAGGGAGCTCCGGGGAGCTGTTTTTT
TRBV15	TRBJ2-1	-	many	CATSSLLGSSYNEQFF	TGTGCCACCAGCAGCCTACTAGGGAGCTCCTACAATGAGCAGTTCTTC
TRBV5-1	TRBJ2-7	TRBD2	many	CASSPGTSGRVYEQYF	TGCGCCAGCAGCCCCGGGACTAGCGGGAGGGTCTACGAGCAGTACTTC
TRBV10-3	TRBJ2-5	TRBD2	many	CAISDKGTSGIDETQYF	TGTGCCATCAGTGATAAAGGGACTAGCGGGATTGACGAGACCCAGTACTTC
TRBV19	TRBJ2-7	-	few	CASSLTTSSYEQYF	TGTGCCAGTAGTCTAACGACATCGTCCTACGAGCAGTACTTC
TRBV11-2	TRBJ2-1	-	many	CASSPPNAKFSYNEQFF	TGTGCCAGCAGCCCGCCCAATGCGAAATTCTCCTACAATGAGCAGTTCTTC
TRBV6-1	TRBJ2-1	TRBD1	-	CASSGEKTGFSEQFF	TGTGCCAGCAGTGGGGAGAAGACAGGGTTCAGTGAGCAGTTCTTC
TRBV6-1	TRBJ2-1	TRBD1	many	CASSYGQDRYNEQFF	TGTGCCAGCAGTTACGGACAGGACCGCTACAATGAGCAGTTCTTC
TRBV19	TRBJ2-1	TRBD2	few	CASSKGGLAGPYNEQFF	TGTGCCAGTAGTAAAGGGGGTCTAGCGGGACCCTACAATGAGCAGTTCTTC
TRBV7-9	TRBJ2-2	-	few	CASSPSDLTTGELFF	TGTGCCAGCAGCCCCTCGGACTTGACCACCGGGGAGCTGTTTTTT
TRBV7-6	TRBJ2-3	TRBD2	-	CASSSLAGVSTDTQYF	TGTGCCAGCAGCTCACTAGCGGGTGTTAGCACAGATACGCAGTATTTT
TRBV7-3	TRBJ1-2	-	few	CASSLNGGGYTF	TGTGCCAGCAGCTTAAACGGGGGCGGCTACACCTTC
TRBV28	TRBJ2-2	-	few	CASSGSPTTGELFF	TGTGCCAGCAGTGGGTCCCCTACCACCGGGGAGCTGTTTTTT
TRBV29-1	TRBJ2-1	-	few	CSVELRTYNEQFF	TGCAGCGTTGAATTGCGGACCTACAATGAGCAGTTCTTC
TRBV19	TRBJ2-2	-	few	CASSIQGSTGELFF	TGTGCCAGTAGTATCCAGGGCAGTACCGGGGAGCTGTTTTTT
TRBV4-2	TRBJ2-3	TRBD2	few	CASSPEAGVSYTQYF	TGTGCCAGCAGCCCGGAAGCGGGAGTGTCATATACGCAGTATTTT
TRBV6-5	TRBJ2-2	TRBD1	few	CASSYYGTGYTGELFF	TGTGCCAGCAGTTACTACGGGACAGGGTACACCGGGGAGCTGTTTTTT
TRBV18	TRBJ1-2	TRBD1	many	CASSPSGQASYGYTF	TGTGCCAGCTCACCCTCAGGACAGGCGAGCTATGGCTACACCTTC
TRBV7-7	TRBJ2-7	TRBD2	-	CASNQGLAGGEQYF	TGTGCTAGCAACCAGGGACTAGCGGGGGGCGAGCAGTACTTC
TRBV29-1	TRBJ2-3	-	many	CSVGAGNSQDTQYF	TGCAGCGTGGGGGCGGGGAACAGCCAAGATACGCAGTATTTT
TRBV18	TRBJ1-1	-	many	CASSRTGVNTEAFF	TGTGCCAGCTCACGTACAGGAGTCAACACTGAAGCTTTCTTT
TRBV15	TRBJ2-3	-	-	CATSRDRGGFDTQYF	TGTGCCACCAGCAGAGATAGGGGCGGCTTTGATACGCAGTATTTT
TRBV20-1	TRBJ1-2	-	few	CSARALRNYGYTF	TGCAGTGCTAGAGCCTTACGGAACTATGGCTACACCTTC
TRBV20-1	TRBJ1-5	TRBD1	-	CSASLDRVSNQPQHF	TGCAGTGCTAGTTTGGACAGGGTGAGCAATCAGCCCCAGCATTTT
TRBV13	TRBJ1-1	TRBD1	-	CASSSREDRTNTEAFF	TGTGCCAGCAGCTCGCGGGAGGACAGGACGAACACTGAAGCTTTCTTT
TRBV5-6	TRBJ1-1	-	few	CASSSLGGAFF	TGTGCCAGCAGCTCACTGGGGGGAGCTTTCTTT
TRBV19	TRBJ2-1	TRBD2	many	CASSTTSGSYNEQFF	TGTGCCAGTAGTACCACTAGCGGCTCCTACAATGAGCAGTTCTTC
TRBV19	TRBJ2-1	-	-	CASSPNRDPSPNSYNEQFF	TGTGCCAGTAGTCCAAACAGGGATCCGTCCCCAAACTCCTACAATGAGCAGTTCTTC
TRBV3-1	TRBJ2-7	-	many	CASSQGPGDDYEQYF	TGTGCCAGCAGCCAAGGCCCGGGTGATGACTACGAGCAGTACTTC
TRBV9	TRBJ2-2	-	few	CASSVVWGGELFF	TGTGCCAGCAGCGTAGTCTGGGGCGGGGAGCTGTTTTTT
TRBV29-1	TRBJ2-7	TRBD1	-	CSVDGTGDYEQYF	TGCAGCGTTGATGGGACAGGAGACTACGAGCAGTACTTC
TRBV20-1	TRBJ2-7	-	many	CSARDRGLLEQYF	TGCAGTGCTAGAGATCGGGGGTTGCTCGAGCAGTACTTC
TRBV6-2/TRBV6-3	TRBJ2-1	TRBD2	-	CASSSSGRAFNEQFF	TGTGCCAGCAGCTCTAGCGGGAGGGCCTTCAATGAGCAGTTCTTC
TRBV30	TRBJ2-2	TRBD2	few	CAWTSGPGELFF	TGTGCCTGGACTAGCGGTCCCGGGGAGCTGTTTTTT
TRBV6-2/TRBV6-3	TRBJ2-7	-	few	CVSSYAAGPYEQYF	TGTGTCAGCAGTTACGCGGCAGGCCCCTACGAGCAGTACTTC
TRBV20-1	TRBJ2-5	-	few	CSASLLGETQYF	TGCAGTGCTAGTTTACTAGGGGAGACCCAGTACTTC
TRBV28	TRBJ2-6	-	-	CASSSLRSGANVLTF	TGTGCCAGCAGTTCGCTACGCTCTGGGGCCAACGTCCTGACTTTC
TRBV4-3	TRBJ2-3	-	many	CASSLSPGTDTQYF	TGCGCCAGCAGCCTCAGCCCGGGCACAGATACGCAGTATTTT
TRBV12-3/TRBV12-4	TRBJ2-7	TRBD2	many	CASTFGLAGNYEQYF	TGTGCCAGCACCTTCGGGCTAGCGGGCAACTACGAGCAGTACTTC
TRBV11-2	TRBJ2-3	TRBD2	many	CASSLGAGTSSDTQYF	TGTGCCAGCAGCTTAGGGGCCGGGACTAGTTCAGATACGCAGTATTTT
TRBV19	TRBJ1-1	TRBD1	few	CAACGQGTTEAFF	TGTGCTGCGTGTGGACAGGGGACCACTGAAGCTTTCTTT
TRBV5-1	TRBJ2-3	-	many	CASSPWATDTQYF	TGCGCCAGCAGCCCGTGGGCCACAGATACGCAGTATTTT